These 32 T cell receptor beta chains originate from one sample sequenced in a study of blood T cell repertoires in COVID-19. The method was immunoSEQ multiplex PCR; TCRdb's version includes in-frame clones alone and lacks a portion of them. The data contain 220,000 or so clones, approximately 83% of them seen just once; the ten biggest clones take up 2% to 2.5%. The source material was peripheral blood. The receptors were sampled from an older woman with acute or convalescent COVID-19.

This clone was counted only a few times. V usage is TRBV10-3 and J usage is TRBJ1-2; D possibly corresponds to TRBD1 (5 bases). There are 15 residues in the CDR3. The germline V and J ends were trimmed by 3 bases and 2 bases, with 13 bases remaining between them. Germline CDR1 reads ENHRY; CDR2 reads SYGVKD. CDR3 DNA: TGTGCCATCAGTGACAGGGCTGATAACAACTATGGCTACACCTTC. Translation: CAISDRADNNYGYTF.

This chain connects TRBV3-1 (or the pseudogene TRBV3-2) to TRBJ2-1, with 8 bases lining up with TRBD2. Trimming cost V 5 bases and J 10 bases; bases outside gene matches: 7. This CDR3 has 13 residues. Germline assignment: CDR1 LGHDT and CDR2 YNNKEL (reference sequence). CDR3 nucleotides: TGTGCCAGCAGCGGGACTAGGGTAGAAGAGCAGTTCTTC. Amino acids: CASSGTRVEEQFF.

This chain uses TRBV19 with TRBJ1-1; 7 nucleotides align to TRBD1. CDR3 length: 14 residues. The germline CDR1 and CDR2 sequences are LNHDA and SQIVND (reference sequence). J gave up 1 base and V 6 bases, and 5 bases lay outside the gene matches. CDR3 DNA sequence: TGTGCCAGTAGCGTTAGGGGGCCGAACACTGAAGCTTTCTTT. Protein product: CASSVRGPNTEAFF.

The DNA for the CDR3 is TGTGCCAGCTCACCCCGGGACACTGGGTGGGGAAGTAGTGGCTACACCTTC. This encodes CASSPRDTGWGSSGYTF. The chain uses TRBV18 and TRBJ1-2, with D perhaps matching TRBD1 (6 bases). V was clipped by 3 bases and J by 7 bases, with 24 bases between them. This CDR3 has 17 amino acids. The germline V gene encodes CDR1 KGHSH and CDR2 LQKENI.

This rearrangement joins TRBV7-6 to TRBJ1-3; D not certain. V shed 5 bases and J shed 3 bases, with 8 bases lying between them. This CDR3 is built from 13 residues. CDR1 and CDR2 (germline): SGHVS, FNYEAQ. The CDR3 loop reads CASSREFGNTIYF. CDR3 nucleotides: TGTGCCAGCAGCCGAGAGTTTGGAAACACCATATATTTT.

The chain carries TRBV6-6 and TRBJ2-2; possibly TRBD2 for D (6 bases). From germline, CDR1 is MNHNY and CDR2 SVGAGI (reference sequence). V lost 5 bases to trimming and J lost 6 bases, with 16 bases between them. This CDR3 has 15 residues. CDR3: CASSRSEGGPGELFF. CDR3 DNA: TGTGCCAGCAGTCGATCGGAGGGCGGTCCCGGGGAGCTGTTTTTT.

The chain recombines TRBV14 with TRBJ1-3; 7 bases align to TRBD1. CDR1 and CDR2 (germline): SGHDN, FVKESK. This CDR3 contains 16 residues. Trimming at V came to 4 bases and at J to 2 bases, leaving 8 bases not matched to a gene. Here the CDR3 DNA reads TGTGCCAGCAGCCGCCTGACAGGGAGGACTGGAAACACCATATATTTT. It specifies CASSRLTGRTGNTIYF.

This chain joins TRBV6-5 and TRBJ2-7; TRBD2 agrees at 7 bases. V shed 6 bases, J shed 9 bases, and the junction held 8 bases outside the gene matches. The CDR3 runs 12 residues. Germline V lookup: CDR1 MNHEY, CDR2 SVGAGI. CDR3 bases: TGTGCCAGCAGCCCAGGGCCGGGGGGGCAGTACTTC. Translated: CASSPGPGGQYF.

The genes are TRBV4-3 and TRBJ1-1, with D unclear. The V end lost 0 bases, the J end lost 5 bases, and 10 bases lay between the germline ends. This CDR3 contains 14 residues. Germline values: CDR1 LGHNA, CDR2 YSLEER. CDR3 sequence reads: CASSQDSSGTEAFF. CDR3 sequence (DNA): TGCGCCAGCAGCCAAGATAGTTCGGGAACTGAAGCTTTCTTT.

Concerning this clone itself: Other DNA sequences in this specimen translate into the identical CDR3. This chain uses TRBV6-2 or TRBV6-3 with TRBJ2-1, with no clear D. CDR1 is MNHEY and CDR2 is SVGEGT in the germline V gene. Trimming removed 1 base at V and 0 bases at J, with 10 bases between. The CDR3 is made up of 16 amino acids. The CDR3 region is CASSYFRLSSYNEQFF. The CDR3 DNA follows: TGTGCCAGCAGTTACTTCCGCCTGAGCTCCTACAATGAGCAGTTCTTC.

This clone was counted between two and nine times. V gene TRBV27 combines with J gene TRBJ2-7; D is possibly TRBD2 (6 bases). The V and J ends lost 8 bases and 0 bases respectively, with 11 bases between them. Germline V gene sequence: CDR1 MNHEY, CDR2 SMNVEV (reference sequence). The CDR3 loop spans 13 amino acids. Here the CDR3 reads CASRRGNSYEQYF. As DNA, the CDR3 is TGTGCCAGCCGACGGGGGAACTCCTACGAGCAGTACTTC.

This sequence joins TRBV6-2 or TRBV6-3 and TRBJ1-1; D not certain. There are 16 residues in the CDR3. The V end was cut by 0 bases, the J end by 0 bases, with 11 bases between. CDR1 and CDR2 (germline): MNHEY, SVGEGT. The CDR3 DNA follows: TGTGCCAGCAGTTACTCCCGGACGGGGATGAACACTGAAGCTTTCTTT. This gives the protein CASSYSRTGMNTEAFF.

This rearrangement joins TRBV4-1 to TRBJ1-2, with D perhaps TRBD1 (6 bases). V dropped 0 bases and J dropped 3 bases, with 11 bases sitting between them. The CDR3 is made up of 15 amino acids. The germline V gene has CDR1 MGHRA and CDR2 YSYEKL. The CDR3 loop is CASSQEGGPYYGYTF. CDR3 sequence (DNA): TGCGCCAGCAGCCAAGAGGGGGGGCCCTACTATGGCTACACCTTC.

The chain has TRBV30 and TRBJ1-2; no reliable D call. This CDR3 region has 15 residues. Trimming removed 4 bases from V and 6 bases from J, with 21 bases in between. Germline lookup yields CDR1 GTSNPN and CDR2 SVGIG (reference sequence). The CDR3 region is CAWMGDVAGSHGYTF. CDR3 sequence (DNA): TGTGCCTGGATGGGAGACGTGGCGGGGTCCCATGGCTACACCTTC.

CDR3 protein: CASSQMRGRVYEQYF. The CDR3 DNA sequence: TGTGCCAGCAGCCAAATGCGGGGAAGGGTCTACGAGCAGTACTTC. The J gene is TRBJ2-7, the V gene TRBV27, with D maybe TRBD2 (6 bases). Germline-derived CDR1 and CDR2 are MNHEY and SMNVEV (reference sequence). V gave up 6 bases and J gave up 3 bases, with 18 bases separating them. This CDR3 has 15 amino acids.

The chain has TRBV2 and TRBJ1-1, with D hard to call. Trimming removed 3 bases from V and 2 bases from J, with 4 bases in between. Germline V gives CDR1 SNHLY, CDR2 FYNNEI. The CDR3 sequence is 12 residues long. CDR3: CASSERNTEAFF. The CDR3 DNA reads TGTGCCAGCAGTGAGAGAAACACTGAAGCTTTCTTT. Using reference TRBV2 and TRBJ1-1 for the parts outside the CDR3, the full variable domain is EPEVTQTPSHQVTQMGQEVILRCVPISNHLYFYWYRQILGQKVEFLVSFYNNEISEKSEIFDDQFSVERPDGSNFTLKIRSTKLEDSAMYFCASSERNTEAFFGQGTRLTVV.

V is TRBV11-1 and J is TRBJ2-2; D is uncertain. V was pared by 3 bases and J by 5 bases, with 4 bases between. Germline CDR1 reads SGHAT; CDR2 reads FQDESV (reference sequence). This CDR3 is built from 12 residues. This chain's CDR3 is CASSFHTGELFF. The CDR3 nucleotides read TGTGCCAGCAGCTTCCATACCGGGGAGCTGTTTTTT.

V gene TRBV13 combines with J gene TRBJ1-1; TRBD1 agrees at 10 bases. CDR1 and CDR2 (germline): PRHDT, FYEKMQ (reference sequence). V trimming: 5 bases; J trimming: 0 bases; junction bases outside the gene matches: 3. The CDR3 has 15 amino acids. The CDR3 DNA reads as TGTGCCAGCAGCCGGGACAGGGGAATGAACACTGAAGCTTTCTTT. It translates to CASSRDRGMNTEAFF.

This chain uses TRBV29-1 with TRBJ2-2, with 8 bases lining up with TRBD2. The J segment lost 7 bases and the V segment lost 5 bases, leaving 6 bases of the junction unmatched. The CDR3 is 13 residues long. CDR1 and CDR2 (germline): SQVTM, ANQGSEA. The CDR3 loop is CSVRTGGHGELFF. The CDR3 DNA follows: TGCAGCGTTCGGACGGGGGGGCACGGGGAGCTGTTTTTT.

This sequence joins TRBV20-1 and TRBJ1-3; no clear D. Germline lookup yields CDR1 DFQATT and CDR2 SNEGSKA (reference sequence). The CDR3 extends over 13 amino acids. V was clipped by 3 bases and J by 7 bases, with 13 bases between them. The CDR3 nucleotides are TGCAGTGCTAGTACTGCAGGCGGGAACACCATATATTTT. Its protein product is CSASTAGGNTIYF.

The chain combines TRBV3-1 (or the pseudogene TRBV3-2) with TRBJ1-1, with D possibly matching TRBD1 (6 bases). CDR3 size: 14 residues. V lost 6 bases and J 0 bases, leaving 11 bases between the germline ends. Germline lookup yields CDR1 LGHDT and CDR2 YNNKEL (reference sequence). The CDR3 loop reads CASRTGTLNTEAFF. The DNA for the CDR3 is TGTGCCAGCAGGACCGGGACATTGAACACTGAAGCTTTCTTT.

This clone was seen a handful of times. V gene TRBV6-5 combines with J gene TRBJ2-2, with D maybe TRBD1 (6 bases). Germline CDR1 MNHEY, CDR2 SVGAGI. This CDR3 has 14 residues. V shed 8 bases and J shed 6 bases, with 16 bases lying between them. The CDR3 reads CASRRGPTAGELFF. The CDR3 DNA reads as TGTGCCAGCCGCAGGGGCCCAACGGCCGGGGAGCTGTTTTTT.

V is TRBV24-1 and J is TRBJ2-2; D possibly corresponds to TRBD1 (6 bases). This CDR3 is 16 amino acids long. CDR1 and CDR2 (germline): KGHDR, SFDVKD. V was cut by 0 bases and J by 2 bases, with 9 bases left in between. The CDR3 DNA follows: TGTGCCACCAGTGATTTGGGCAGGGGAAACACCGGGGAGCTGTTTTTT. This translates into CATSDLGRGNTGELFF.

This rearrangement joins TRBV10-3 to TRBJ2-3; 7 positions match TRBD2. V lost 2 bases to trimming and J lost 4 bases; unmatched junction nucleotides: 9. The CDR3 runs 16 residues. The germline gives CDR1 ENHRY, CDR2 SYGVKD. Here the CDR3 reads CAISEPAGVGADTQYF. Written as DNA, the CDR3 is TGTGCCATCAGTGAGCCTGCGGGGGTGGGGGCAGATACGCAGTATTTT.

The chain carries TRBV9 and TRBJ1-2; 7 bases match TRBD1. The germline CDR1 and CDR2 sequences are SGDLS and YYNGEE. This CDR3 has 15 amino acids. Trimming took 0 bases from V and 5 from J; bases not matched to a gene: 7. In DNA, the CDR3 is TGTGCCAGCAGCGTAGGGGACAGTGTACTATATGGCTACACCTTC. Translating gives CASSVGDSVLYGYTF.

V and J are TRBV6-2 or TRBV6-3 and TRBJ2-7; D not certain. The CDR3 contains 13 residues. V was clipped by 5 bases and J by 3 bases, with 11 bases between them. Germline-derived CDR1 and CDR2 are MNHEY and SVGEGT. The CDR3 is CASSLRQYYEQYF. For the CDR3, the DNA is TGTGCCAGCAGTCTCCGCCAGTACTACGAGCAGTACTTC.

This CDR3 is CASSGTKDSGANVLTF. CDR3 sequence (DNA): TGTGCCAGCAGCGGGACAAAAGACTCTGGGGCCAACGTCCTGACTTTC. This chain connects TRBV9 to TRBJ2-6; TRBD1 is a possible D gene (5 bases). Trimming cost V 3 bases and J 0 bases, with 10 bases left between them. This CDR3 contains 16 residues. The germline V gene has CDR1 SGDLS and CDR2 YYNGEE.

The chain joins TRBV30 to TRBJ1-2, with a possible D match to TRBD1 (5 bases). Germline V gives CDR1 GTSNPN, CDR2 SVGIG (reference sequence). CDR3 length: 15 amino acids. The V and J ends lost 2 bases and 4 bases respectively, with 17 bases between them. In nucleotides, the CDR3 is TGTGCCTGGAGTCAGGGTGGGGTAATACGCTATGGCTACACCTTC. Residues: CAWSQGGVIRYGYTF.

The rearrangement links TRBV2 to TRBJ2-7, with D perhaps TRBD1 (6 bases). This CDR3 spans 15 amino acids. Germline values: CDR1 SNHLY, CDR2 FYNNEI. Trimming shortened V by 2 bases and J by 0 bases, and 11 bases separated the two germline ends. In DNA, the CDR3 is TGTGCCAGCAGTGAATCGCAGGGGAGCTCCTACGAGCAGTACTTC. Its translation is CASSESQGSSYEQYF.

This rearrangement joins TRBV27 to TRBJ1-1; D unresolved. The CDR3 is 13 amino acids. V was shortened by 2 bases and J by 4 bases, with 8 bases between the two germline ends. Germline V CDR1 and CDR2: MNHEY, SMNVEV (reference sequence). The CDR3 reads CASSLTVVTEAFF. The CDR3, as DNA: TGTGCCAGCAGTTTAACGGTTGTCACTGAAGCTTTCTTT.

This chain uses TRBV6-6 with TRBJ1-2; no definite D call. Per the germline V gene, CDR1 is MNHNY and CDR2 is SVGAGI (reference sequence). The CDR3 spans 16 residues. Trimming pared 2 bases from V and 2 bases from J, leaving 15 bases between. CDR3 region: CASSYTPTGINYGYTF. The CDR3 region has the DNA TGTGCCAGCAGTTACACTCCGACCGGGATAAACTATGGCTACACCTTC.

CDR3 DNA: TGTGCCAGCAGCTCCGGGAGCTCCTACGAGCAGTACTTC. This sequence encodes CASSSGSSYEQYF. The chain joins TRBV5-6 to TRBJ2-7; D possibly corresponds to TRBD2 (6 bases). Germline CDR1 is SGHDT and CDR2 is YYEEEE. The CDR3 runs to 13 residues. Trimming cost V 3 bases and J 0 bases, with 7 bases left between them.